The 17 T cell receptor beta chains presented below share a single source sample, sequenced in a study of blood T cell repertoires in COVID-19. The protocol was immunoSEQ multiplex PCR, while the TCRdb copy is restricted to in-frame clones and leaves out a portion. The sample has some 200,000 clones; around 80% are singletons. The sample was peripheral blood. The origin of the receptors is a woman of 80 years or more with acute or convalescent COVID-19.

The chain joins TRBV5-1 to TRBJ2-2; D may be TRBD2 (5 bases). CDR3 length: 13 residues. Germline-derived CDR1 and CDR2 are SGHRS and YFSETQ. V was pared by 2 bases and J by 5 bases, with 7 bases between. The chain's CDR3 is CASSFGETGELFF. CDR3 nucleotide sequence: TGCGCCAGCAGCTTCGGGGAAACCGGGGAGCTGTTTTTT.

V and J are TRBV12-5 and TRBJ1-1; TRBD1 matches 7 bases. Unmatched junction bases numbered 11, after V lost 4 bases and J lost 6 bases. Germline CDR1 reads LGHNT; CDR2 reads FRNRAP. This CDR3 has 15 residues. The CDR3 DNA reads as TGTGCTAGTGGTTCGACAGGGCTGATTGCCGCTGAAGCTTTCTTT. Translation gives CASGSTGLIAAEAFF.

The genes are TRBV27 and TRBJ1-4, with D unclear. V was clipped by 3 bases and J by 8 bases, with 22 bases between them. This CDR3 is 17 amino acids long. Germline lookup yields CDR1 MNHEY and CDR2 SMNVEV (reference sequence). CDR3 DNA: TGTGCCAGCAGTTTTAAGTCGACTGGGTCCGGAAGGGAAAAACTGTTTTTT. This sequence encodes CASSFKSTGSGREKLFF.

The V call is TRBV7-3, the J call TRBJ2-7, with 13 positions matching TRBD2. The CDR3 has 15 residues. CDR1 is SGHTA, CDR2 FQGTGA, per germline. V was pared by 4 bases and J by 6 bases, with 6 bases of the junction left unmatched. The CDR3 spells CASSSGLAGETEQYF. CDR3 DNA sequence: TGTGCCAGCAGCTCCGGACTAGCGGGAGAGACCGAGCAGTACTTC.

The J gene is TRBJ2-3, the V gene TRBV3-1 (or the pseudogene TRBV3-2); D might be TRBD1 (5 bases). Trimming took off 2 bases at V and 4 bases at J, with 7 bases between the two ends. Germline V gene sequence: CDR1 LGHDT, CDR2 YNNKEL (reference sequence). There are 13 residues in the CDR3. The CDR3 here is CASSQQGSDTQYF. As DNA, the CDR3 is TGTGCCAGCAGCCAACAGGGTTCAGATACGCAGTATTTT.

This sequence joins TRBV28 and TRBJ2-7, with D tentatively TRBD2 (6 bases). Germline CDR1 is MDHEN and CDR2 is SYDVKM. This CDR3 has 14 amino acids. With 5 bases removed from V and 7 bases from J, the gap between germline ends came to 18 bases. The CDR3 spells CASSPPGEVREQYF. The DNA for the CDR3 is TGTGCCAGCAGTCCGCCGGGGGAGGTGAGGGAGCAGTACTTC.

The CDR3 sequence is CASSVDIGGGREGYEQYF. CDR3 DNA: TGTGCCAGCAGTGTTGATATCGGTGGAGGACGGGAGGGCTACGAGCAGTACTTC. The rearrangement uses TRBV2 and TRBJ2-7, with 8 bases aligning to TRBD2. With V trimmed by 4 bases and J by 3 bases, 17 bases remained unmatched. The CDR3 length is 18 residues. CDR1 and CDR2 (germline): SNHLY, FYNNEI.

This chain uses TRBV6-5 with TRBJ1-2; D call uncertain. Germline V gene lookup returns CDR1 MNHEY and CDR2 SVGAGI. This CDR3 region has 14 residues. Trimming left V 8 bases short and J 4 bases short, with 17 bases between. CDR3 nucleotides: TGTGCCAGCGGATATGGGAGGGCGGCCTATGGCTACACCTTC. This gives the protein CASGYGRAAYGYTF.

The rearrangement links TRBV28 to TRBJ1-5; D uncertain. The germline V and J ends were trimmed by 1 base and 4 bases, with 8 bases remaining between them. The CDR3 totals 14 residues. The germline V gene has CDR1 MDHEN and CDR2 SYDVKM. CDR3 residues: CASSLFAGNQPQHF. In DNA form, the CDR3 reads TGTGCCAGCAGTTTATTCGCGGGAAATCAGCCCCAGCATTTT.

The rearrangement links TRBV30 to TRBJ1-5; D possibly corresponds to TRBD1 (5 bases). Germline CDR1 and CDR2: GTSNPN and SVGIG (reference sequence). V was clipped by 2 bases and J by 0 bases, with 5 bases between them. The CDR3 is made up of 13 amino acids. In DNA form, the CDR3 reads TGTGCCTGGAGTAGGGGTAGCAATCAGCCCCAGCATTTT. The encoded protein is CAWSRGSNQPQHF. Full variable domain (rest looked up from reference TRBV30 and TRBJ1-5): SQTIHQWPATLVQPVGSPLSLECTVEGTSNPNLYWYRQAAGRGLQLLFYSVGIGQISSEVPQNLSASRPQDRQFILSSKKLLLSDSGFYLCAWSRGSNQPQHFGDGTRLSIL.

This CDR3 reads CASSPGLAGGTDTQYF. For the CDR3, the DNA is TGTGCCAGCAGCCCCGGACTAGCGGGGGGTACAGATACGCAGTATTTT. The chain joins TRBV6-6 to TRBJ2-3; 14 nucleotides line up with TRBD2. The CDR3 is made up of 16 amino acids. The J segment lost 3 bases and the V segment lost 6 bases, leaving 5 bases of the junction unmatched. From germline, CDR1 is MNHNY and CDR2 SVGAGI (reference sequence).

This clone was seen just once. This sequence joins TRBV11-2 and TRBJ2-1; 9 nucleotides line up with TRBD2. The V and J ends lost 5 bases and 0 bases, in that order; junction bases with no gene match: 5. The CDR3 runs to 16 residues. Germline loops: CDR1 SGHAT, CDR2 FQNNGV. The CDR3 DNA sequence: TGTGCCAGCAGCCATAGCGGGGGAAGCTCCTACAATGAGCAGTTCTTC. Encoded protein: CASSHSGGSSYNEQFF.

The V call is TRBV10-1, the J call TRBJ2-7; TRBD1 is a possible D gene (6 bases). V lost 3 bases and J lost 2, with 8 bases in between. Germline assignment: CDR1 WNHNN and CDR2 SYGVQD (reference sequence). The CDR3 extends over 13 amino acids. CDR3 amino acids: CASSDRGTYEQYF. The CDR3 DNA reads TGCGCCAGCAGTGACAGGGGAACCTACGAGCAGTACTTC.

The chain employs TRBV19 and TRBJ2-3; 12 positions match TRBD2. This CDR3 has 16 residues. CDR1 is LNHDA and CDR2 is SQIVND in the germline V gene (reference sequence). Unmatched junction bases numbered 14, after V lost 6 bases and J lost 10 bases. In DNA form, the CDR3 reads TGTGCCAGTAGCACGACTAGCGGGGGATCGACGGTTGCGCAGTATTTT. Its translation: CASSTTSGGSTVAQYF.

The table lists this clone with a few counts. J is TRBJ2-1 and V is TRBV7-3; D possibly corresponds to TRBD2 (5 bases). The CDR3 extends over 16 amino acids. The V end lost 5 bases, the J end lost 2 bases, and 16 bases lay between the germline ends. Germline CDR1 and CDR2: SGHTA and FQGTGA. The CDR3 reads CASSLAPDQTYNEQFF. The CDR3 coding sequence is TGTGCCAGCAGCCTAGCCCCGGATCAAACCTACAATGAGCAGTTCTTC.

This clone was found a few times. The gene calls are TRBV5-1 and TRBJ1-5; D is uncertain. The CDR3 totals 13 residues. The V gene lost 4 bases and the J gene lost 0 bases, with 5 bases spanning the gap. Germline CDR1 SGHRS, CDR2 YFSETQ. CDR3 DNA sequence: TGCGCCAGCAGCGAGAATAGCAATCAGCCCCAGCATTTT. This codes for CASSENSNQPQHF.

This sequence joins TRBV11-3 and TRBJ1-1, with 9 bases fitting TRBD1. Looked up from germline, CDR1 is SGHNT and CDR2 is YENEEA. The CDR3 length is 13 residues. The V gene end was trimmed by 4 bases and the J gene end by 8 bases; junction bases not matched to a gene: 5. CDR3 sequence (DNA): TGTGCCAGCAGCTCCGGACAGGGGCTAGAAGCTTTCTTT. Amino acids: CASSSGQGLEAFF. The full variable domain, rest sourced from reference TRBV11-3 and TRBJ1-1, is EAGVVQSPRYKIIEKKQPVAFWCNPISGHNTLYWYLQNLGQGPELLIRYENEEAVDDSQLPKDRFSAERLKGVDSTLKIQPAELGDSAVYLCASSSGQGLEAFFGQGTRLTVV.